These T cell receptor beta chains were read from a single sample in a study. TCRdb used MiXCR to reprocess the 5' RACE reads, holding one entry per CDR3 protein. The table shows around 50,000 distinct CDR3 sequences, with 17% occurring only once. What was sequenced was naive CD4+ T cells sorted from blood. All receptors come from a female donor with breast cancer. The CDR3 runs from the conserved cysteine through the conserved F or W. D genes are given only for firm matches.

v_call	d_call	cdr3_aa
TRBV5-1	.	CASSYRVNYGYTF
TRBV27	.	CASSSSVGSNQPQHF
TRBV27	.	CASSFSASGELFF
TRBV5-1	TRBD2	CASSPLTSGGQFF
TRBV20-1	TRBD2	CSATGTSGSSTDTQYF
TRBV6-1	.	CASSDTDSGANVLTF
TRBV20-1	.	CRARSIRSSTDTQYF
TRBV7-2	TRBD1	CASSPRTGHNEQFF
TRBV29-1	.	CSVEPNGGETQYF
TRBV20-1	.	CSATRPGRLNTEAFF
TRBV6-6	TRBD1	CASSLQGYQPQHF
TRBV29-1	TRBD2	CSVRIAGVSYEQYF
TRBV5-1	.	CASSPGWTLTDTQYF
TRBV6-6	.	CASSYLGEGQPQHF
TRBV7-3	TRBD1	CASSLGTGTYNEQFF
TRBV4-2	TRBD1	CASSIQGAAQPQHF
TRBV6-6	.	CASRRGIDNEQFF
TRBV3-1	.	CASSPWTSPRYGYTF
TRBV11-2	.	CASSSNKGHNEQFF
TRBV6-5	TRBD1	CASSLTGGIDQPQHF
TRBV7-9	.	CASSGGQDTQYF
TRBV5-1	.	CASSPNGGSENIQYF
TRBV7-3	TRBD1	CASSAGTGPYEQYF
TRBV4-1	TRBD2	CASSQARLAGVREQYF
TRBV20-1	TRBD2	CSATSGSIGDTQYF
TRBV7-3	.	CASSLMSQADTQYF
TRBV12-3/TRBV12-4	.	CAGTNPGNNSPLHF
TRBV7-6	TRBD1	CASSGGTGGNQPQHF
TRBV5-1	TRBD2	CASSLVSGNLGEQFF
TRBV7-2	.	CASSSRGLPDTQYF
TRBV4-2	TRBD2	CASSQEASGSTDTQYF
TRBV5-1	.	CASSLRSSLLDTQYF
TRBV12-3/TRBV12-4	.	CASSSWDRVYIQYF